This T cell receptor beta chain was found in a study of T cells after yellow fever vaccination. Study summary: SMART-Seq v4 Ultra Low Input served to prepare low-cell-number fractions.

TCRdb itself ran the 5' RACE reads through MiXCR, one entry per CDR3 protein. Of 500,000 to 650,000 distinct CDR3 sequences detected, about a sixth appear once; the ten largest clones hold roughly 17%. Study results and limitations: Primary-vaccination clones mostly resurfaced post-booster (just under 98% CD4, just under 90% CD8).

Concerning this clonotype itself: Its antigen is unidentified.

The CDR3 is 14 amino acids. The germline CDR1 and CDR2 sequences are ENHRY and SYGVKD. Deletions cut 6 bases from V and 5 bases from J, with 16 bases between. The genes are TRBV10-3 and TRBJ2-5; D is possibly TRBD1 (5 bases). The source is a man in his late teens or twenties who received the YFV17D yellow fever vaccine. The sequencing here drew on PBMCs, taken around 5 days after the first yellow fever vaccination. CDR3 bases: TGTGCCATCAGCCCGCAGGGTGTTTATGAGACCCAGTACTTC. This encodes CAISPQGVYETQYF.